What follows is one T cell receptor (beta chain) and its context. These data are taken from a study of T cell repertoires in cytomegalovirus infection. TCRdb re-called the reads with MiXCR, one entry per CDR3 protein. The sample shows approximately 500,000 distinct CDR3 sequences, approximately 16% of them seen only once. Germline V CDR1 and CDR2: ENHRY, SYGVKD. The CDR3 has 14 residues. The V end lost 0 bases, the J end lost 6 bases, and 9 bases lay between the germline ends. This rearrangement joins TRBV10-3 to TRBJ2-1; no firm D call. Sequenced material: CD8+ T cells from PBMCs. The TCR was taken from a human donor in good health (CMV status not recorded). Some clones in this sample may be carry-over from other donors' samples. The CDR3 region has the DNA TGTGCCATCAGTGAGTCGACCCCTGTCAATGAGCAGTTCTTC. This codes for CAISESTPVNEQFF.